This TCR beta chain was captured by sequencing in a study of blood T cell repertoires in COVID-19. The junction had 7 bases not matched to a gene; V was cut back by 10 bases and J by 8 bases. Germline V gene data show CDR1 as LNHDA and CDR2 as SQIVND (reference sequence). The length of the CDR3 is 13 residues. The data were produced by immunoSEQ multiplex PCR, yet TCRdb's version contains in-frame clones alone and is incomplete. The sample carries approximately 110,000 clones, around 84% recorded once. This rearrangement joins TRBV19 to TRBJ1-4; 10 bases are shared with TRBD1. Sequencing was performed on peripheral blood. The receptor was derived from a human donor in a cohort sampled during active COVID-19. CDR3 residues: CATRTGGLEKLFF. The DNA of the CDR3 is TGTGCCACCCGGACAGGGGGATTGGAAAAACTGTTTTTT.